The source of this T cell receptor (beta chain) is a study of shared clonotypes between healthy human individuals. General study findings and limits: Clonotype sharing across several donors was observed for around 5% of naive CD4 clonotypes.

Details on this clone: Its antigen is still unknown.

Cells designated naive CD8 were CD45RO-negative and were positively selected for CCR7, with terminally differentiated effector memory CD45RA+ cells excluded. A 200 ng quantity of DNA, 29,000 or so T cell genomes, went into the sorted-subset replicate PCRs. Generated by immunoSEQ multiplex PCR, the TCRdb table keeps only in-frame clones and is missing some. This sample has about 1.9 million clones, with just under 95% found just once. The sequencing sample was made of naive CD8+ T cells from PBMCs. This receptor was taken from a man aged 18-30 years in good health. Some clones in this sample may be carry-over from other donors' samples.

CDR3 DNA sequence: TGTGCCAGCAGTGAAGCGGGATTCCCCCCCGAGCAGTACTTC. Amino acids: CASSEAGFPPEQYF. The chain has TRBV6-1 and TRBJ2-7; D not resolved. CDR1 is MNHNS, CDR2 SASEGT, per germline. The CDR3 loop spans 14 amino acids. The V and J ends lost 0 bases and 6 bases respectively, with 12 bases between them.